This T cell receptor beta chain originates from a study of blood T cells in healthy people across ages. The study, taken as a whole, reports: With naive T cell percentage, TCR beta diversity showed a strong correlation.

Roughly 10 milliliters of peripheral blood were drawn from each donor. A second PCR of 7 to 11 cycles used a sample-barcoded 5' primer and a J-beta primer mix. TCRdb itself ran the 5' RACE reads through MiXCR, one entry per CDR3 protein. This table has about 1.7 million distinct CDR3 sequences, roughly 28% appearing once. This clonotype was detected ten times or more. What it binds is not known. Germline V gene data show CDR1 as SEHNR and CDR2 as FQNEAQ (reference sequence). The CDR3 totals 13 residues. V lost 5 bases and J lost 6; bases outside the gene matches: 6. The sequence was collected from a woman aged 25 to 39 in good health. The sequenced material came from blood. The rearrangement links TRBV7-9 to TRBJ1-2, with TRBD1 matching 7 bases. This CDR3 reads CASSHPTGNGYTF. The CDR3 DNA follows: TGTGCCAGCAGCCACCCGACAGGGAATGGCTACACCTTC.